The source of this TCR beta chain is a study of T-cell reconstitution after alpha-beta-depleted transplantation in children (TCRdb year 2016). For the wider study: Using TCR repertoire profiling, the study quantitatively followed how T-cell immune reconstitution unfolded in children after TCRalphabeta/CD19-depleted allogeneic hematopoietic cell transplantation.

The receptor library was made with PCR. Instrument on record: Illumina HiSeq 2500. TCR library preparation used molecular barcoding, with unique molecular identifiers applied to normalize quantification of the TCRbeta repertoire. The public reads were quality trimmed at Q25 with fastp and then assembled into clones with MiXCR by TCRdb, keeping productive beta chains. Each entry is one CDR3 protein sequence, shown with its most common DNA and genes. Within this sample are a few hundred thousand distinct CDR3 sequences, with roughly a tenth of them counted one time only. The ten largest make up 7.5% of the sample. Beyond this particular receptor, the publication reports: The apparently early alphabetaT-cell count recovery about two months after transplant was reportedly dependent on only several hundred rapidly expanded clones derived from non-depleted graft cells. In some patients, the high TCRbeta diversity seen at day 60 was put down to recipient T cells and intrathymic progenitors that had survived conditioning. The frequencies of hyperexpanded clones fell over the following months, and after one year, T-cell counts and TCRbeta diversity were mostly attributed to newly produced T cells.

In its sample, this clonotype was seen many times. The specificity of this receptor is unknown. Base-call qualities are not available, and no considerably larger clone is one nucleotide away. The treatment or condition label here, explained by the study, means: allogeneic hematopoietic cell transplantation with graft depleted of TCRalphabeta T cells and CD19 B cells. TCRalphabeta/CD19-depleted allogeneic hematopoietic cell grafts were given to the transplant recipients, all of whom were children. From its cysteine to its phenylalanine, the CDR3 spans 11 amino acids. Solely the CDR3 DNA is kept, with 33 bases framed from the first base. As encoded in the germline V gene, CDR1 is MNHEY while CDR2 is SVGAGI. V and J lose 10 bases and 1 base, and a span of 4 bases separates them.

This clonotype was obtained from a boy less than two years old with acute myeloid leukemia, due to receive a stem cell transplant. The rearrangement joined TRBV6-5 to TRBJ2-2, with the D gene uncertain. The sequencing here drew on PBMCs, taken before TCRalphabeta/CD19-depleted stem cell transplant. The DNA is TGTGCCACCAGGAACACCGGGGAGCTGTTTTTT. This codes for CATRNTGELFF.